This TCR beta chain was retrieved from a study of neurological immune-mediated disorders. This clonotype was counted ten times or more. TCRdb itself ran the 5' RACE reads through MiXCR, one entry per CDR3 protein. This table holds about 62,000 distinct CDR3 sequences, 4% to 6% found once. The CDR3 consists of 15 residues. Per the germline V gene, CDR1 is DFQATT and CDR2 is SNEGSKA (reference sequence). V lost 6 bases and J lost 0, with 18 bases in between. The chain uses TRBV20-1 and TRBJ2-7; D uncertain. This TCR was sampled from a woman between 45 and 65 years old with multiple sclerosis. The material sequenced was PBMCs. The CDR3 nucleotides read TGCAGTGCCTCCTCGCTGGTACTACCCTCCTACGAGCAGTACTTC. Translating gives CSASSLVLPSYEQYF.